These 8 T cell receptor beta chains were sequenced from one sample in a study of cytomegalovirus exposure and HLA in healthy donors. In the PCR, 60 Vbeta and 13 Jbeta primers were used. Sequencing used immunoSEQ multiplex PCR; TCRdb keeps in-frame clones, though not all of them. There are about 180,000 clones in the sample; about 81% occur only once, and around 2.4% lies in the top ten. The specimen sequenced was PBMCs. Receptors were obtained from a woman aged 25 to 39 in good health and CMV-seronegative.

This clone occurred once. The rearrangement links TRBV5-1 to TRBJ1-2; 10 nucleotides line up with TRBD1. Germline CDR1 SGHRS, CDR2 YFSETQ. Trimming cost V 4 bases and J 6 bases; bases outside gene matches: 3. The CDR3 is 13 amino acids. In DNA, the CDR3 is TGCGCCAGCAGCGCCGGACAGGGGGATGGCTACACCTTC. As protein: CASSAGQGDGYTF. Full variable domain (remainder filled in from reference TRBV5-1 and TRBJ1-2): KAGVTQTPRYLIKTRGQQVTLSCSPISGHRSVSWYQQTPGQGLQFLFEYFSETQRNKGNFPGRFSGRQFSNSRSEMNVSTLELGDSALYLCASSAGQGDGYTFGSGTRLTVV.

This sequence joins TRBV7-2 and TRBJ1-6; D remains unclear. Germline V gene lookup returns CDR1 SGHTA and CDR2 FQGNSA. The CDR3 runs to 12 residues. Trimming removed 2 bases from V and 9 bases from J, with 5 bases in between. CDR3 sequence reads: CASSLLFSPLHF. For the CDR3, the DNA is TGTGCCAGCAGCTTACTCTTTTCACCCCTCCACTTT. Supplemented by reference TRBV7-2 and TRBJ1-6, the full variable domain reads GAGVSQSPSNKVTEKGKDVELRCDPISGHTALYWYRQSLGQGLEFLIYFQGNSAPDKSGLPSDRFSAERTGGSVSTLTIQRTQQEDSAVYLCASSLLFSPLHFGNGTRLTVT.

The chain recombines TRBV11-3 with TRBJ2-3, with TRBD2 as a possible D gene (6 bases). The V gene lost 5 bases and the J gene lost 0 bases, with 6 bases spanning the gap. CDR3 length: 13 amino acids. The germline V gene has CDR1 SGHNT and CDR2 YENEEA. In DNA form, the CDR3 reads TGTGCCAGCAGCGGGGGGAGCACAGATACGCAGTATTTT. Protein sequence: CASSGGSTDTQYF.

The gene calls are TRBV5-1 and TRBJ2-7; D might be TRBD1 (5 bases). Deletions cut 1 base from V and 5 bases from J, with 13 bases between. This CDR3 contains 14 residues. Looked up from germline, CDR1 is SGHRS and CDR2 is YFSETQ. CDR3 DNA: TGCGCCAGCAGCTTGCAAGGGGTCATCGACGAGCAGTACTTC. It specifies CASSLQGVIDEQYF.

As concerns this clone: Germline and junction disagree at one end, which may indicate a read error. This rearrangement joins TRBV7-9 to TRBJ2-7; TRBD1 aligns across 8 bases. Germline CDR1 and CDR2: SEHNR and FQNEAQ (reference sequence). CDR3 size: 17 residues. For the CDR3, the DNA is TGTTCCAGCAGCTCACAACAGGACAGGGTTTTTTTCGACGAGCAGTACTTC. It yields the protein CSSSSQQDRVFFDEQYF. The full variable domain, rest sourced from reference TRBV7-9 and TRBJ2-7, is DTGVSQNPRHKITKRGQNVTFRCDPISEHNRLYWYRQTLGQGPEFLTYFQNEAQLEKSRLLSDRFSAERPKGSFSTLEIQRTEQGDSAMYLCSSSSQQDRVFFDEQYFGPGTRLTVT.

V is TRBV28 and J is TRBJ2-7; 10 bases fit TRBD1. The CDR3 consists of 16 residues. After removal of 5 bases from V and 2 bases from J, the junction contained 9 bases not matched to a gene. The germline V gene has CDR1 MDHEN and CDR2 SYDVKM. DNA for the CDR3: TGTGCCAGCAGTCTGCACCTGGGACAGGGGACCTACGAGCAGTACTTC. Translation gives CASSLHLGQGTYEQYF.

The DNA for the CDR3 is TGTGCCAGTAGCGCCACAGGGGACGGGGCCTACGAGCAGTACTTC. It translates to CASSATGDGAYEQYF. The chain carries TRBV19 and TRBJ2-7, with 7 bases fitting TRBD1. CDR3 length equals 15 residues. V lost 6 bases to trimming and J lost 2 bases; unmatched junction nucleotides: 10. Germline V gene sequence: CDR1 LNHDA, CDR2 SQIVND (reference sequence). The full variable domain, with the rest looked up from reference TRBV19 and TRBJ2-7, is DGGITQSPKYLFRKEGQNVTLSCEQNLNHDAMYWYRQDPGQGLRLIYYSQIVNDFQKGDIAEGYSVSREKKESFPLTVTSAQKNPTAFYLCASSATGDGAYEQYFGPGTRLTVT.

The chain uses TRBV29-1 and TRBJ2-5; D is unclear. The CDR3 has 17 residues. The germline V gene has CDR1 SQVTM and CDR2 ANQGSEA. The V and J ends lost 0 bases and 2 bases respectively, with 19 bases between them. This chain's CDR3 is CSVEEPTYRDLQETQYF. The CDR3 DNA is TGCAGCGTTGAAGAACCCACTTACAGAGACCTACAAGAGACCCAGTACTTC.